The rows below give T cell receptor beta chains drawn from one sample of a study of T cell responses to AZD1222 COVID-19 vaccine. Clones were read by immunoSEQ multiplex PCR, and TCRdb kept only the in-frame ones, dropping some. This sample has roughly 150,000 clones; around 93% occur once, and the top ten carry roughly 3.8%. This specimen consisted of peripheral blood, obtained 28 days after the second AZD1222 dose. The receptors originated from an adult who received the AZD1222 COVID-19 vaccine. The CDR3 runs from the conserved cysteine through the conserved F or W. D genes are given only for firm matches. A clone size is listed for some rows: how often the clone was seen (once, few, many), or a class if it is expanded.

CDR3: CASSLEGAAHYNSPLHF
DNA: TGCGCCAGCAGCTTGGAGGGTGCGGCGCACTATAATTCACCCCTCCACTTT
V: TRBV5-1
size: .
D: .
J: TRBJ1-6

CDR3: CASSRAQYRVRDTGELFF
DNA: TGTGCCAGTAGTAGGGCCCAGTACAGGGTAAGGGACACCGGGGAGCTGTTTTTT
V: TRBV19
size: .
D: .
J: TRBJ2-2

CDR3: CAWSPRRGTNYGYTF
DNA: TGTGCCTGGAGCCCCAGAAGGGGCACTAACTATGGCTACACCTTC
V: TRBV30
size: .
D: .
J: TRBJ1-2

CDR3: CASSGDVSGANVLTF
DNA: TGTGCCAGCAGCGGTGATGTCTCTGGGGCCAACGTCCTGACTTTC
V: TRBV7-2
size: .
D: .
J: TRBJ2-6

CDR3: CASSIGEILTF
DNA: TGTGCCAGTAGTATTGGGGAGATTTTGACCTTC
V: TRBV19
size: .
D: .
J: TRBJ1-2

CDR3: CASSSPPPYGYTF
DNA: TGTGCCAGCAGCTCCCCCCCTCCCTATGGCTACACCTTC
V: TRBV6-5
size: .
D: .
J: TRBJ1-2

CDR3: CASSIGLSSYNSPLHF
DNA: TGTGCCAGCAGCATCGGACTGAGCTCCTATAATTCACCCCTCCACTTT
V: TRBV5-6
size: .
D: .
J: TRBJ1-6

CDR3: CASSGEREFDEQFF
DNA: TGTGCCAGCAGTGGGGAGCGGGAGTTCGATGAGCAGTTCTTC
V: TRBV2
size: once
D: TRBD2
J: TRBJ2-1

CDR3: CASSLGGDEQFF
DNA: TGTGCCAGCAGCTTGGGAGGGGATGAGCAGTTCTTC
V: TRBV7-2
size: .
D: TRBD2
J: TRBJ2-1

CDR3: CASSLVTAITEAFF
DNA: TGTGCCAGCAGCTTAGTGACAGCGATCACTGAAGCTTTCTTT
V: TRBV7-2
size: .
D: .
J: TRBJ1-1